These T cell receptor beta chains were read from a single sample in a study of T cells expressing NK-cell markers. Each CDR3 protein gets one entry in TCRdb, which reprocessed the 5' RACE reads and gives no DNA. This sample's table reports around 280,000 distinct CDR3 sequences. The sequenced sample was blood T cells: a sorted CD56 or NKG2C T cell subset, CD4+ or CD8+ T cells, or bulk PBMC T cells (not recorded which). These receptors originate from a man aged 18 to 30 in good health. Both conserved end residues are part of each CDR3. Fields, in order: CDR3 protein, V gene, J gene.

CDR3aa: CASSEGSPTNIQYF
v_gene: TRBV6-1
j_gene: TRBJ2-4

CDR3aa: CASSATLQGDNYGYTF
v_gene: TRBV10-1
j_gene: TRBJ1-2

CDR3aa: CASSFQGQDPYNEQFF
v_gene: TRBV18
j_gene: TRBJ2-1

CDR3aa: CSARQGAYEKLFF
v_gene: TRBV20-1
j_gene: TRBJ1-4

CDR3aa: CASRHDRGRNQPQHF
v_gene: TRBV12-3/TRBV12-4
j_gene: TRBJ1-5

CDR3aa: CAIMELADNEQFF
v_gene: TRBV10-3
j_gene: TRBJ2-1

CDR3aa: CASSPENTEAFF
v_gene: TRBV7-9
j_gene: TRBJ1-1

CDR3aa: CASTLRQKNTEAFF
v_gene: TRBV12-3/TRBV12-4
j_gene: TRBJ1-1

CDR3aa: CSARGKLGDRGKHGETQYF
v_gene: TRBV20-1
j_gene: TRBJ2-5

CDR3aa: CASSPRDRLEEQFF
v_gene: TRBV18
j_gene: TRBJ2-1

CDR3aa: CASKGGRGSYNEQFF
v_gene: TRBV6-5
j_gene: TRBJ2-1

CDR3aa: CATWDPMAYTQYF
v_gene: TRBV2
j_gene: TRBJ2-3

CDR3aa: CASSQEQAGPTDTQYF
v_gene: TRBV14
j_gene: TRBJ2-3

CDR3aa: CSARVPPGTSGTNEQFF
v_gene: TRBV20-1
j_gene: TRBJ2-1

CDR3aa: CAISASGAGLGISPLHF
v_gene: TRBV10-3
j_gene: TRBJ1-6

CDR3aa: CATQSVDWTADTQYF
v_gene: TRBV2
j_gene: TRBJ2-3

CDR3aa: CASGAGESYNEQFF
v_gene: TRBV2
j_gene: TRBJ2-1

CDR3aa: CSARPMGQGIKNEQFF
v_gene: TRBV20-1
j_gene: TRBJ2-1

CDR3aa: CASSYSGTSGSYEQYF
v_gene: TRBV6-5
j_gene: TRBJ2-7

CDR3aa: CASSGTGGNNEQFF
v_gene: TRBV12-3/TRBV12-4
j_gene: TRBJ2-1

CDR3aa: CASSLGTVNTDTQYF
v_gene: TRBV7-9
j_gene: TRBJ2-3

CDR3aa: CSVGGRVVDEQFF
v_gene: TRBV29-1
j_gene: TRBJ2-1

CDR3aa: CSVERLGTVTRNTEAFF
v_gene: TRBV29-1
j_gene: TRBJ1-1

CDR3aa: CASVIANNEQFF
v_gene: TRBV2
j_gene: TRBJ2-1

CDR3aa: CASSLDLLASAIGELFF
v_gene: TRBV11-2
j_gene: TRBJ2-2

CDR3aa: CASSKPSGRRNEQFF
v_gene: TRBV6-1
j_gene: TRBJ2-1

CDR3aa: CASSRTFKYNEQFF
v_gene: TRBV12-3/TRBV12-4
j_gene: TRBJ2-1

CDR3aa: CASKDRGSNQPQHF
v_gene: TRBV12-3/TRBV12-4
j_gene: TRBJ1-5

CDR3aa: CASSSQSGTADVYF
v_gene: TRBV7-8
j_gene: TRBJ1-2

CDR3aa: CASSFGQGGYNEQFF
v_gene: TRBV12-3/TRBV12-4
j_gene: TRBJ2-1

CDR3aa: CASSYGAWTMLNSPLHF
v_gene: TRBV6-5
j_gene: TRBJ1-6

CDR3aa: CASSSGTVGTQYF
v_gene: TRBV27
j_gene: TRBJ2-5

CDR3aa: CASSYTPTGTAEQYF
v_gene: TRBV6-5
j_gene: TRBJ2-7

CDR3aa: CASSFANIAGGNTGELFF
v_gene: TRBV7-2
j_gene: TRBJ2-2

CDR3aa: CSAEGRGLPRKTDTQYF
v_gene: TRBV20-1
j_gene: TRBJ2-3

CDR3aa: CAHQAQRGTGELFF
v_gene: TRBV11-2
j_gene: TRBJ2-2

CDR3aa: CASSLNKGRIWLDDQPQHF
v_gene: TRBV5-1
j_gene: TRBJ1-5

CDR3aa: CASSPLAGELFF
v_gene: TRBV12-3/TRBV12-4
j_gene: TRBJ2-2

CDR3aa: CSVAVGGAHEQYF
v_gene: TRBV29-1
j_gene: TRBJ2-7

CDR3aa: CATGRTSGSYEQYF
v_gene: TRBV10-3
j_gene: TRBJ2-7

CDR3aa: CASSLGLGNNYGYTF
v_gene: TRBV12-3/TRBV12-4
j_gene: TRBJ1-2

CDR3aa: CASSVDPQGAVNTEAFF
v_gene: TRBV9
j_gene: TRBJ1-1

CDR3aa: CASSTGSGGGNEQFF
v_gene: TRBV27
j_gene: TRBJ2-1